This passage covers 21 T cell receptor beta chains from one sample sequenced in a study of T cells in localized non-small cell lung cancer (dated by TCRdb to 2020 to 2022). The library came from the immunoSEQ multiplex PCR assay. Drawn from immuneACCESS, this table holds only the in-frame rearrangements with V and J called that TCRdb kept. Clones are partly lost; checked studies trace under half to an unresolved V gene and leave the rest unexplained. The sample table contains roughly 2,700 clones; only one count was recorded for approximately 25% of them. The top ten clonotypes cover 15% of the sample. The sample consisted of lung tumor tissue, taken before any cancer treatment. These receptors all stem from a man aged 35 to 69 with stage III lung adenocarcinoma.

This clone counts as medium-sized (0.01 to 0.1%). The chain recombines TRBV11-3 with TRBJ1-2; D not resolved. Per germline, CDR1 SGHNT and CDR2 YENEEA. V lost 5 bases, J lost 8 bases, and 18 bases lay in between. The CDR3 runs 14 residues. This CDR3 is CASSLPRALEGYTF. CDR3 DNA: TGTGCCAGCAGCCTCCCCCGGGCCCTGGAGGGCTACACCTTC.

V is TRBV5-1 and J is TRBJ2-5, with 9 positions matching TRBD2. The CDR3 runs 14 residues. V was clipped by 6 bases and J by 5 bases; unmatched bases: 8. Germline V lookup: CDR1 SGHRS, CDR2 YFSETQ. The CDR3 region is CASTRLTSGETQYF. CDR3 DNA sequence: TGCGCCAGCACACGTCTCACTAGCGGGGAGACCCAGTACTTC.

This rearrangement joins TRBV19 to TRBJ1-2; D is uncertain. The germline V gene has CDR1 LNHDA and CDR2 SQIVND (reference sequence). The CDR3 loop spans 14 amino acids. Trimming took off 7 bases at V and 0 bases at J, with 12 bases between the two ends. The CDR3 region has the DNA TGTGCCAGTATGCTGCGGGGATCTAACTATGGCTACACCTTC. It specifies CASMLRGSNYGYTF.

This chain connects TRBV11-3 to TRBJ2-2; TRBD1 matches at 9 bases. Germline loops: CDR1 SGHNT, CDR2 YENEEA. The length of the CDR3 is 16 residues. The ends lost 4 bases at V and 4 bases at J; junction bases unmatched: 7. The CDR3 is CASSWGTGCCTGELFF. Here the CDR3 DNA reads TGTGCCAGCAGCTGGGGGACAGGGTGCTGCACCGGGGAGCTGTTTTTT. Combining the CDR3 with reference TRBV11-3 and TRBJ2-2 gives the whole variable domain EAGVVQSPRYKIIEKKQPVAFWCNPISGHNTLYWYLQNLGQGPELLIRYENEEAVDDSQLPKDRFSAERLKGVDSTLKIQPAELGDSAVYLCASSWGTGCCTGELFFGEGSRLTVL.

The chain links TRBV6-8 to TRBJ2-3; 9 bases match TRBD2. J lost 0 bases, V lost 5 bases, and 9 bases had no gene match. Per germline, CDR1 MNHGY and CDR2 SAAAGT. The length of the CDR3 is 17 residues. The CDR3 protein is CASSHSGGTISTDTQYF. CDR3 bases: TGTGCCAGCAGTCACAGCGGGGGGACTATCAGCACAGATACGCAGTATTTT.

Sample share makes this clone medium-sized. The chain links TRBV23-1 to TRBJ2-5; 8 bases are shared with TRBD2. Being an ORF, TRBV23-1 has a function that is uncertain. Trimming removed 6 bases from V and 4 bases from J; junction bases left unmatched: 7. This CDR3 spans 14 amino acids. The CDR3 reads CASSPGLVGETQYF. CDR3 nucleotide sequence: TGCGCCAGCAGCCCGGGACTAGTGGGAGAGACCCAGTACTTC.

The V and J genes are TRBV18 and TRBJ2-1, with TRBD2 matching 10 bases. This CDR3 region has 16 residues. Looked up from germline, CDR1 is KGHSH and CDR2 is LQKENI. V shed 0 bases, J shed 6 bases, and the junction held 5 bases outside the gene matches. The CDR3 DNA reads TGTGCCAGCTCACCACCAAGCGGGGGGGGGCGCAATGAGCAGTTCTTC. It is translated as CASSPPSGGGRNEQFF. Full variable domain (missing parts from reference TRBV18 and TRBJ2-1): NAGVMQNPRHLVRRRGQEARLRCSPMKGHSHVYWYRQLPEEGLKFMVYLQKENIIDESGMPKERFSAEFPKEGPSILRIQQVVRGDSAAYFCASSPPSGGGRNEQFFGPGTRLTVL.

V usage is TRBV19 and J usage is TRBJ1-5; D might be TRBD1 (6 bases). CDR3 length: 14 residues. The V gene lost 6 bases and the J gene lost 3 bases, with 12 bases spanning the gap. Germline values: CDR1 LNHDA, CDR2 SQIVND (reference sequence). CDR3: CASRNRVLNQPQHF. The CDR3 nucleotides are TGTGCCAGTAGGAACAGGGTCCTCAATCAGCCCCAGCATTTT.

The gene calls are TRBV6-8 and TRBJ2-3; 10 positions agree with TRBD2. Germline values: CDR1 MNHGY, CDR2 SAAAGT. The V gene end was trimmed by 2 bases and the J gene end by 6 bases; junction bases not matched to a gene: 5. The CDR3 has 15 residues. The CDR3 sequence: CASSYIAGGRDTQYF. The DNA of the CDR3 is TGTGCCAGCAGTTACATAGCGGGGGGCAGGGATACGCAGTATTTT.

This clone rates as medium-sized. V is TRBV1 and J is TRBJ1-6; the table's TRBD1 call for D was not verified on the DNA. TRBV1 has pseudogene status. The CDR3 is 15 residues long. The CDR3 region is CASSQADRGVSPLHF. For the CDR3, the DNA is TGCGCCAGCAGCCAGGCCGACAGGGGAGTTTCACCCCTCCACTTT.

This chain links TRBV11-3 with TRBJ2-1, with D unresolved. Germline CDR1 SGHNT, CDR2 YENEEA. V shed 5 bases and J shed 6 bases, with 14 bases lying between them. There are 14 residues in the CDR3. The DNA for the CDR3 is TGTGCCAGCAGCATTTATCTAGGGCTCAATGAGCAGTTCTTC. Protein sequence: CASSIYLGLNEQFF. Full variable domain (remainder filled in from reference TRBV11-3 and TRBJ2-1): EAGVVQSPRYKIIEKKQPVAFWCNPISGHNTLYWYLQNLGQGPELLIRYENEEAVDDSQLPKDRFSAERLKGVDSTLKIQPAELGDSAVYLCASSIYLGLNEQFFGPGTRLTVL.

The rearrangement joins TRBV11-3 to TRBJ2-7, with 8 bases fitting TRBD1. The trim removed 3 bases at V and 2 bases at J, leaving 9 bases unmatched. CDR1 SGHNT and CDR2 YENEEA come from the germline V gene. CDR3 length equals 16 residues. The CDR3 region has the DNA TGTGCCAGCAGCTTGAGCCGTGGACAGGGTCCCTACGAGCAGTACTTC. Protein: CASSLSRGQGPYEQYF.

The chain joins TRBV19 to TRBJ2-1; the match to TRBD2 covers 11 bases. The CDR3 is 14 residues long. Trimming cost V 9 bases and J 12 bases; bases outside gene matches: 13. Germline V lookup: CDR1 LNHDA, CDR2 SQIVND (reference sequence). CDR3 residues: CASTTSGGREGQFF. The CDR3 nucleotides are TGTGCCAGCACTACTAGCGGGGGTCGGGAGGGGCAGTTCTTC.

The V and J genes are TRBV6-8 and TRBJ2-7; the match to TRBD2 covers 8 bases. CDR1 is MNHGY, CDR2 SAAAGT, per germline. This CDR3 has 17 residues. V lost 8 bases and J lost 2; bases outside the gene matches: 17. As DNA, the CDR3 is TGTGCCAGCTCCCCGCGGGGGGCTCGGGGCGAACCCTACGAGCAGTACTTC. It specifies CASSPRGARGEPYEQYF.

This clone turned up a few times. This sequence joins TRBV7-7 and TRBJ2-1; D is uncertain. CDR3 length equals 15 residues. Germline lookup yields CDR1 SSHAT and CDR2 FNYEAQ (reference sequence). Trimming took off 1 base at V and 0 bases at J, with 7 bases between the two ends. The CDR3 nucleotides read TGTGCCAGCAGCTTAGGGGGTGGCTCCTACAATGAGCAGTTCTTC. Translation gives CASSLGGGSYNEQFF.

In its sample, this clone is medium-sized. The CDR3 sequence is CASSSDVLSGANVLTF. For the CDR3, the DNA is TGTGCCAGCAGTTCGGACGTCCTCTCTGGGGCCAACGTCCTGACTTTC. V is TRBV6-8 and J is TRBJ2-6; D ambiguous. There are 16 residues in the CDR3. V was cut by 4 bases and J by 0 bases, with 10 bases left in between. The germline gives CDR1 MNHGY, CDR2 SAAAGT.

V is TRBV9 and J is TRBJ1-1; 10 positions match TRBD1. Germline CDR1 and CDR2: SGDLS and YYNGEE. Unmatched junction bases numbered 19, after V lost 5 bases and J lost 3 bases. The CDR3 contains 19 residues. The CDR3 is CASSSTPGQGRGRYTEAFF. The CDR3 DNA reads as TGTGCCAGCAGTTCAACGCCGGGACAGGGGCGAGGAAGATACACTGAAGCTTTCTTT. Looking up the rest from reference TRBV9 and TRBJ1-1 gives the full variable domain: DSGVTQTPKHLITATGQRVTLRCSPRSGDLSVYWYQQSLDQGLQFLIQYYNGEERAKGNILERFSAQQFPDLHSELNLSSLELGDSALYFCASSSTPGQGRGRYTEAFFGQGTRLTVV.

This clone was seen a few times. The chain combines TRBV6-8 with TRBJ2-5; 8 bases align to TRBD2. This CDR3 spans 17 amino acids. V was pared by 0 bases and J by 3 bases, with 9 bases of the junction left unmatched. Germline CDR1 MNHGY, CDR2 SAAAGT. The CDR3 DNA reads as TGTGCCAGCAGTTACTCGGGGAGCGGGGGAAAAAAAGAGACCCAGTACTTC. It yields the protein CASSYSGSGGKKETQYF.

This clone counts as medium-sized. The chain combines TRBV6-8 with TRBJ1-1; 7 positions agree with TRBD1. There are 17 residues in the CDR3. V was clipped by 0 bases and J by 0 bases; unmatched bases: 7. Germline V gives CDR1 MNHGY, CDR2 SAAAGT. CDR3 bases: TGTGCCAGCAGTTACTCCGGGACAGTCGACATGAACACTGAAGCTTTCTTT. It is translated as CASSYSGTVDMNTEAFF.

This clone rates as medium-sized (0.01 to 0.1%). This chain connects TRBV6-8 to TRBJ1-1, with D tentatively TRBD1 (6 bases). V was shortened by 2 bases and J by 0 bases, with 13 bases between the two germline ends. Germline V gene data show CDR1 as MNHGY and CDR2 as SAAAGT. This CDR3 region has 16 residues. CDR3 loop: CASSYGGALLNTEAFF. In nucleotides, the CDR3 is TGTGCCAGCAGTTACGGGGGGGCTTTGTTGAACACTGAAGCTTTCTTT.

V and J are TRBV18 and TRBJ1-1; D uncertain. The length of the CDR3 is 13 residues. Trimming removed 6 bases from V and 1 base from J, with 9 bases in between. In germline, CDR1 is KGHSH, CDR2 LQKENI. The DNA of the CDR3 is TGTGCCAGCTCGTCAGGATGGAACACTGAAGCTTTCTTT. It yields the protein CASSSGWNTEAFF.